This is a list of T cell receptor beta chains from one sample in a study of early T cells in non-severe SARS-CoV-2 infection. TCRdb reprocessed the 5' RACE reads via MiXCR and lists one record per CDR3 protein. The top ten clones hold about a fifth of a sample with 25,000 to 35,000 distinct CDR3 sequences, 5.4% of them seen once. The sequenced material came from whole blood. The source of these receptors is an adult who was a healthcare worker with PCR-confirmed SARS-CoV-2 infection or an uninfected control (not recorded which). CDR3s include the opening cysteine and the closing phenylalanine or tryptophan. Fields, in order: clone size, J gene, CDR3 length, V gene, D gene, CDR3 protein, CDR3 DNA. A D gene is named only where the DNA matches it firmly. Clone size appears in some rows only: once, few, many, or a class for an expanded clone.

few	TRBJ2-7	14	TRBV7-2	.	CASSSGTVTYEQYF	TGTGCCAGCAGCTCCGGGACTGTAACCTACGAGCAGTACTTC
many	TRBJ2-3	14	TRBV7-3	.	CASSLDGAGDTQYF	TGTGCCAGCAGCTTAGACGGGGCTGGGGATACGCAGTATTTT
many	TRBJ2-1	16	TRBV12-3/TRBV12-4	TRBD2	CASSSPGGSVYNEQFF	TGTGCCAGCAGTTCCCCGGGCGGGAGTGTCTACAATGAGCAGTTCTTC
many	TRBJ2-4	15	TRBV6-6	.	CASSYSQGTKNIQYF	TGTGCCAGCAGTTACTCCCAGGGGACCAAAAACATTCAGTACTTC
few	TRBJ2-2	15	TRBV4-1	TRBD2	CASSRGSVAGGELFF	TGCGCCAGCAGCCGAGGATCCGTAGCGGGGGGGGAGCTGTTTTTT
many	TRBJ2-7	15	TRBV19	.	CASSIAASPPYEQYF	TGTGCCAGTAGTATAGCTGCAAGCCCCCCCTACGAGCAGTACTTC
.	TRBJ2-7	17	TRBV25-1	TRBD1	CASSLSPGQGSSYEQYF	TGTGCCAGCAGTCTGTCCCCGGGACAGGGAAGCTCCTACGAGCAGTACTTC
few	TRBJ2-3	15	TRBV20-1	TRBD2	CSAPPFSGSRDTQYF	TGCAGTGCTCCCCCCTTTAGCGGGAGTCGGGATACGCAGTATTTT
few	TRBJ2-1	12	TRBV11-2	.	CASRLGANEQFF	TGTGCCAGCAGGCTCGGGGCGAATGAGCAGTTCTTC
few	TRBJ1-5	17	TRBV7-2	TRBD1	CASSLHRGQLSNQPQHF	TGTGCCAGCAGCCTTCACAGGGGGCAGTTGAGCAATCAGCCCCAGCATTTT
many	TRBJ2-7	13	TRBV20-1	.	CSARDGVTYEQYF	TGCAGTGCTAGAGATGGAGTAACCTACGAGCAGTACTTC
many	TRBJ2-3	17	TRBV5-6	TRBD2	CASSLASGRVMGDTQYF	TGTGCCAGCAGCTTGGCCAGCGGGAGGGTGATGGGAGATACGCAGTATTTT
many	TRBJ2-3	13	TRBV19	.	CATDMPSGDTQYF	TGTGCCACCGACATGCCTAGTGGGGATACGCAGTATTTT
many	TRBJ2-6	19	TRBV15	TRBD1	CATSLRPGQRGSGANVLTF	TGTGCCACCAGCTTAAGACCGGGACAGAGAGGCTCTGGGGCCAACGTCCTGACTTTC
many	TRBJ2-2	15	TRBV12-3/TRBV12-4	TRBD2	CASSLGGSLSGELFF	TGTGCCAGCAGTTTGGGCGGGAGCTTATCCGGGGAGCTGTTTTTT
many	TRBJ1-2	14	TRBV4-3	TRBD1	CASSQDRGYYGYTF	TGCGCCAGCAGCCAGGACAGGGGCTACTATGGCTACACCTTC
few	TRBJ2-1	15	TRBV5-5	.	CASSPTGSRRNEQFF	TGTGCCAGCAGCCCGACGGGGAGTAGGAGGAATGAGCAGTTCTTC
many	TRBJ2-4	17	TRBV12-3/TRBV12-4	TRBD2	CASSLALAGGNKNIQYF	TGTGCCAGCAGTTTAGCGCTAGCGGGAGGCAACAAAAACATTCAGTACTTC
many	TRBJ1-2	13	TRBV10-3	TRBD1	CAISVRQGSGYTF	TGTGCCATCAGTGTGAGACAGGGGAGTGGCTACACCTTC
.	TRBJ2-7	14	TRBV4-3	.	CASSQDAGLGEQYF	TGCGCCAGCAGCCAAGATGCCGGGTTAGGCGAGCAGTACTTC
many	TRBJ2-5	11	TRBV2	.	CASSGLETQYF	TGTGCCAGCAGTGGGCTAGAGACCCAGTACTTC
few	TRBJ2-7	13	TRBV7-2	.	CASSLVSGNEQYF	TGTGCCAGCAGCTTAGTTTCGGGGAACGAGCAGTACTTC
many	TRBJ2-3	15	TRBV20-1	.	CSAAHAGRDTDTQYF	TGCAGTGCGGCGCATGCGGGACGAGACACAGATACGCAGTATTTT
.	TRBJ2-2	17	TRBV21-1	.	CASSKFMWQMNTGELFF	TGTGCCAGCAGCAAATTTATGTGGCAGATGAACACCGGGGAGCTGTTTTTT
many	TRBJ1-6	15	TRBV5-5	TRBD1	CASVPPGTGVSPLHF	TGTGCCAGCGTTCCCCCCGGGACAGGGGTTTCACCCCTCCACTTT
.	TRBJ2-5	13	TRBV5-1	TRBD2	CASSSLAGETQYF	TGCGCCAGCAGCTCACTAGCGGGAGAGACCCAGTACTTC
.	TRBJ1-1	14	TRBV6-1	TRBD1	CASSDNRGLTEAFF	TGTGCCAGCAGTGATAACAGGGGGCTCACTGAAGCTTTCTTT
.	TRBJ2-1	16	TRBV2	TRBD2	CASSAGLAGGWNEQFF	TGTGCCAGCAGTGCGGGGCTAGCGGGAGGATGGAATGAGCAGTTCTTC
.	TRBJ2-5	17	TRBV12-2	.	CASRSAPTSSLRETQYF	TGTGCAAGTCGCTCCGCCCCCACTAGCTCCTTAAGAGAGACCCAGTACTTC
.	TRBJ2-2	15	TRBV7-3	.	CASSLNAGGTGELFF	TGTGCCAGCAGCTTAAACGCTGGGGGCACCGGGGAGCTGTTTTTT
few	TRBJ2-3	13	TRBV7-6	.	CASGLQITDTQYF	TGTGCCAGCGGCCTGCAGATCACAGATACGCAGTATTTT
many	TRBJ2-7	16	TRBV7-2	.	CASSLAGGASSYEQYF	TGTGCCAGCAGCTTAGCCGGCGGGGCGAGCTCCTACGAGCAGTACTTC
many	TRBJ1-1	14	TRBV7-3	.	CASSSSTGNTEAFF	TGTGCCAGCAGCTCATCGACAGGGAACACTGAAGCTTTCTTT
.	TRBJ2-5	16	TRBV5-1	.	CASSLASGGFQETQYF	TGCGCCAGCAGCCTAGCTTCAGGGGGGTTTCAAGAGACCCAGTACTTC
many	TRBJ2-6	15	TRBV27	.	CASYDLSSGANVLTF	TGTGCCAGCTACGATCTAAGCTCTGGGGCCAACGTCCTGACTTTC
many	TRBJ2-1	17	TRBV7-9	TRBD2	CASSLAGTSLSYNEQFF	TGTGCCAGCAGCTTAGCCGGGACTAGCCTCTCCTACAATGAGCAGTTCTTC
.	TRBJ2-2	13	TRBV12-3/TRBV12-4	.	CASSSQVAGELFF	TGTGCCAGCAGTTCGCAAGTCGCCGGGGAGCTGTTTTTT
.	TRBJ2-7	16	TRBV5-1	.	CASSNGAADRIDEQYF	TGCGCCAGCAGCAACGGGGCCGCCGACCGCATCGACGAGCAGTACTTC
many	TRBJ1-5	13	TRBV19	.	CASSNSFNQPQHF	TGTGCCAGTAGTAACAGCTTCAATCAGCCCCAGCATTTT
many	TRBJ2-3	14	TRBV21-1	.	CAIPHPCGTDTQYF	TGTGCCATCCCCCACCCATGTGGCACAGATACGCAGTATTTT
.	TRBJ2-1	16	TRBV19	TRBD2	CASSSATSGGAVEQFF	TGTGCCAGTAGTTCTGCCACTAGCGGGGGGGCCGTTGAGCAGTTCTTC
once	TRBJ2-1	13	TRBV2	.	CANKMLTYNEQFF	TGTGCCAACAAGATGTTAACCTACAATGAGCAGTTCTTC
.	TRBJ2-7	14	TRBV7-8	.	CASSLVAPSYEQYF	TGTGCCAGCAGCTTAGTCGCACCGTCCTACGAGCAGTACTTC
many	TRBJ2-2	18	TRBV11-2	TRBD2	CASSFPRLAGGSTGELFF	TGTGCCAGCAGCTTTCCGCGTCTGGCGGGAGGAAGCACCGGGGAGCTGTTTTTT
few	TRBJ2-2	14	TRBV28	.	CASSFHENTGELFF	TGTGCCAGCAGTTTCCACGAGAACACCGGGGAGCTGTTTTTT
many	TRBJ1-1	13	TRBV7-9	.	CASTPEGRGEAFF	TGTGCCAGCACTCCGGAGGGTCGGGGTGAAGCTTTCTTT
.	TRBJ2-7	15	TRBV6-5	TRBD2	CASSYSSRGSYEQYF	TGTGCCAGCAGTTACTCTTCGCGGGGGTCCTACGAGCAGTACTTC
many	TRBJ1-2	14	TRBV7-9	.	CASSPSRTNYGYTF	TGTGCCAGCAGCCCCAGCCGGACTAACTATGGCTACACCTTC